This T cell receptor beta chain was observed in a study of T cell repertoires in cytomegalovirus infection. Turning to the study itself: An indication of both CMV infection and matching HLA type came from public TCR beta signatures.

Ten or more counts support this clonotype. The antigen remains unidentified. Germline assignment: CDR1 SGHTA and CDR2 FQGNSA. CDR3 length: 12 amino acids. V was cut by 1 base and J by 8 bases, with 6 bases left in between. Whole-study findings and limits: Totalled public TCR beta family frequency picked out people who carried CMV plus the relevant HLA.

One entry per CDR3 protein, called by TCRdb with MiXCR from the reads. The sample shows about 310,000 distinct CDR3 sequences, about 9.1% of them seen only once. The origin of this receptor is a human donor in good health (CMV status not recorded). Some clones in this sample may be carry-over from other donors' samples. Sequenced material: PBMCs. The rearrangement links TRBV7-2 to TRBJ2-1; no clear D gene. CDR3 bases: TGTGCCAGCAGCTTAGAAGGTTATGAGCAGTTCTTC. This codes for CASSLEGYEQFF.